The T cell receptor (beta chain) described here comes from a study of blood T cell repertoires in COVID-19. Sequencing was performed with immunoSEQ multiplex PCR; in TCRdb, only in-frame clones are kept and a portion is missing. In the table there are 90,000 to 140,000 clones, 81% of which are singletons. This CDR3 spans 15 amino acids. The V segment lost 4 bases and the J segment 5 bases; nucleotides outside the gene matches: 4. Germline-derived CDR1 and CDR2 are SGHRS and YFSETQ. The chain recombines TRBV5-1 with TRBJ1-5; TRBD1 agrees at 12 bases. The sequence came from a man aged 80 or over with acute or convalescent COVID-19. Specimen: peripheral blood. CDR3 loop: CASSPGQGAYQPQHF. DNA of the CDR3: TGCGCCAGCAGCCCGGGACAGGGGGCCTATCAGCCCCAGCATTTT. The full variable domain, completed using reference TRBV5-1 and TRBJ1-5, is KAGVTQTPRYLIKTRGQQVTLSCSPISGHRSVSWYQQTPGQGLQFLFEYFSETQRNKGNFPGRFSGRQFSNSRSEMNVSTLELGDSALYLCASSPGQGAYQPQHFGDGTRLSIL.